Following are 10 T cell receptor beta chains from one sample sequenced in a study of technical replicates of blood from a handful of donors. Assay: immunoSEQ multiplex PCR; the TCRdb copy retains only in-frame clones and omits some. The data contain more than 80,000 clones, approximately 96% of them singletons. The sequencing sample was made of T cells isolated from PBMCs. All receptors come from a human donor in good health.

The V gene is TRBV6-4, the J gene TRBJ2-1, with 8 bases that match TRBD1. J lost 9 bases, V lost 8 bases, and 12 bases had no gene match. Germline V gene data show CDR1 as MRHNA and CDR2 as SNTAGT. CDR3 size: 14 residues. The DNA of the CDR3 is TGTGCCAGCCAACAACAGGGGGGCCTTGGTGAGCAGTTCTTC. This gives the protein CASQQQGGLGEQFF.

The chain has TRBV27 and TRBJ1-2; a weak D match, TRBD1 (5 bases). This CDR3 is built from 15 residues. Trimming cost V 6 bases and J 4 bases, with 18 bases left between them. Germline CDR1 is MNHEY and CDR2 is SMNVEV (reference sequence). The CDR3 protein is CASRWRGLPVYGYTF. Here the CDR3 DNA reads TGTGCCAGCAGGTGGAGGGGACTTCCTGTCTATGGCTACACCTTC.

The rearrangement joins TRBV7-2 to TRBJ1-1; 7 bases fit TRBD1. The CDR3 sequence is 15 residues long. V shed 1 base, J shed 4 bases, and the junction held 6 bases outside the gene matches. CDR1 is SGHTA, CDR2 FQGNSA, per germline. CDR3 sequence: CASSLDGTASTEAFF. In nucleotides, the CDR3 is TGTGCCAGCAGCTTAGATGGGACAGCTAGCACTGAAGCTTTCTTT.

This chain joins TRBV28 and TRBJ1-3, with D perhaps TRBD1 (5 bases). Trimming took off 8 bases at V and 3 bases at J, with 17 bases between the two ends. This CDR3 is 15 amino acids long. Germline lookup yields CDR1 MDHEN and CDR2 SYDVKM. Here the CDR3 reads CASGGVRDYGNTIYF. DNA for the CDR3: TGTGCCAGCGGTGGTGTCAGGGACTATGGAAACACCATATATTTT.

The J gene is TRBJ1-2, the V gene TRBV7-9, with D tentatively TRBD1 (6 bases). The CDR3 is 18 residues long. Germline-derived CDR1 and CDR2 are SEHNR and FQNEAQ (reference sequence). Trimming cost V 4 bases and J 1 base, with 22 bases left between them. This CDR3 reads CASSSFNSYGQLNYGYTF. DNA for the CDR3: TGTGCCAGCAGCTCGTTTAATTCATATGGACAGCTTAACTATGGCTACACCTTC.

The genes are TRBV7-9 and TRBJ2-7; 10 nucleotides agree with TRBD2. Trimming at V came to 5 bases and at J to 0 bases, leaving 7 bases not matched to a gene. The germline gives CDR1 SEHNR, CDR2 FQNEAQ (reference sequence). CDR3 length: 16 residues. CDR3 nucleotide sequence: TGTGCCAGCAGCCCCGGACTAGCGGACACCTCCTACGAGCAGTACTTC. Translating gives CASSPGLADTSYEQYF.

V is TRBV20-1 and J is TRBJ2-5; no reliable D call. Germline assignment: CDR1 DFQATT and CDR2 SNEGSKA (reference sequence). The CDR3 extends over 10 amino acids. The germline V and J ends were trimmed by 5 bases and 5 bases, with 6 bases remaining between them. As DNA, the CDR3 is TGCAGTGCTGGCTGGGAGACCCAGTACTTC. Translated: CSAGWETQYF.

V usage is TRBV6-5 and J usage is TRBJ2-1; maybe TRBD2 (5 bases). V was trimmed by 3 bases and J by 4 bases, leaving 10 bases between them. This CDR3 comprises 14 residues. The V gene's germline CDR1 is MNHEY and CDR2 SVGAGI. Here the CDR3 reads CASSYGSGYNEQFF. In nucleotides, the CDR3 is TGTGCCAGCAGTTATGGCAGCGGTTACAATGAGCAGTTCTTC.

This chain uses TRBV6-1 with TRBJ2-1, with D possibly TRBD2 on 5 matching bases. Germline V CDR1 and CDR2: MNHNS, SASEGT. V was cut by 7 bases and J by 7 bases, with 17 bases left in between. The CDR3 loop spans 14 amino acids. The CDR3 DNA sequence: TGTGCCAGCACTCTTTTGGGAGATGGTAATGAGCAGTTCTTC. Protein product: CASTLLGDGNEQFF.

The genes are TRBV5-6 and TRBJ2-7; D not certain. Germline V gene data show CDR1 as SGHDT and CDR2 as YYEEEE. The ends were cut back, 0 bases at V and 5 bases at J, with 15 bases in the middle. The CDR3 length is 15 residues. The CDR3, as DNA: TGTGCCAGCAGCTTGGAAGACTCCCAGTTTGACGAGCAGTACTTC. Translating gives CASSLEDSQFDEQYF.